Included here is one T cell receptor (beta chain) sequence, with context. Trimming at V came to 5 bases and at J to 2 bases, leaving 10 bases not matched to a gene. Germline V gene sequence: CDR1 SGHDN, CDR2 FVKESK. CDR3 size: 18 residues. This sample stems from a study of control samples from healthy donors and cancer patients. Assay: immunoSEQ multiplex PCR; the TCRdb copy retains only in-frame clones and omits some. The table has about 60,000 clones, around nine tenths seen once; the top ten hold approximately 1.2%. The receptor comes from a woman between 50 and 59 years old with colorectal cancer. Sequencing input: PBMCs. The V call is TRBV14, the J call TRBJ2-6, with 9 bases lining up with TRBD1. The CDR3: CASSIRDRVIAGANVLTF. Written as DNA, the CDR3 is TGTGCCAGCAGCATCCGGGACAGGGTAATAGCTGGGGCCAACGTCCTGACTTTC.